The subject of this entry is one TCR beta chain. Its antigen remains unidentified. A read error may produce the germline difference seen at one junction end. Additional DNA sequences in this sample encode the identical CDR3. Germline CDR1 is MNHEY and CDR2 is SVGAGI. This CDR3 contains 16 residues. The authors extracted RNA and reverse transcribed it into cDNA as the sequencing template. Assay used: immunoSEQ multiplex PCR; TCRdb lists only in-frame clones, some missing. The sample includes about 42,000 clones, 80% to 95% seen only once; the top ten take under 20%. The data derive from a study of CD8+ T cells in alopecia areata. Whole-study context: Treated patients received oral tofacitinib, 5 to 10 mg twice daily.

Treatment of the sample: oral pan-JAK inhibitor, 5-10 mg twice daily. Alopecia areata patients provided lesional scalp punch biopsies and peripheral blood. Study outcomes and limitations: Within the top 100, expanded CD8+ clones significantly decreased with tofacitinib, as did scalp clonality. Especially in alopecia totalis/universalis, lesional scalp showed greater clonality than normal scalp did.

The TCR sequence derives from a human donor with alopecia areata. This material consisted of CD8+ T cells sorted from blood, taken at week 24, from a patient treated with tofacitinib. The rearrangement uses TRBV6-5 and TRBJ2-6, with a weak D call TRBD1 (6 bases). CDR3 loop: CASSYSTGSGANVLTF. In DNA form, the CDR3 reads TGTGCCAGCAGTTACTCAACAGGGTCTGGGGCCAACGTCCTGACCTTC.